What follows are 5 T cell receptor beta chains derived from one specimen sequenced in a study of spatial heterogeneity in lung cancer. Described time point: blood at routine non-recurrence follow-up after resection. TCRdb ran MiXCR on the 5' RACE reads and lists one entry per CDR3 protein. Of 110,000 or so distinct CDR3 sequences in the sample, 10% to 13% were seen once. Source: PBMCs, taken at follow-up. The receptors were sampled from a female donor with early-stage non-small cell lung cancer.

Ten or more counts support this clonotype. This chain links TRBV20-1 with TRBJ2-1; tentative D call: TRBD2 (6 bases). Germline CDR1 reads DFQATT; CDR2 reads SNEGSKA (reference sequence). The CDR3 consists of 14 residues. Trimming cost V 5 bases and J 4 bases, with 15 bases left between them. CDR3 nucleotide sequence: TGCAGTGCTGAGTCCGGGAGTGGGTACAATGAGCAGTTCTTC. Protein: CSAESGSGYNEQFF.

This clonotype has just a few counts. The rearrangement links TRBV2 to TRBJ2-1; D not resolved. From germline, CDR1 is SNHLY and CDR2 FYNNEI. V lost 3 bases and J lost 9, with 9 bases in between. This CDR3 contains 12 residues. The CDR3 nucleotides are TGTGCCAGCAGTGAGCAATGGGGTGAGCAGTTCTTC. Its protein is CASSEQWGEQFF.

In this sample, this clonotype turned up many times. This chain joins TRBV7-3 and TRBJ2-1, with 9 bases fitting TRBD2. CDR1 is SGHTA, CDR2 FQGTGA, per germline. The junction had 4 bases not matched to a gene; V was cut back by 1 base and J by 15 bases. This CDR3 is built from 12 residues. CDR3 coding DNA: TGTGCCAGCAGCTTAAATAGCGGGAGTATGTTCTTC. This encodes CASSLNSGSMFF.

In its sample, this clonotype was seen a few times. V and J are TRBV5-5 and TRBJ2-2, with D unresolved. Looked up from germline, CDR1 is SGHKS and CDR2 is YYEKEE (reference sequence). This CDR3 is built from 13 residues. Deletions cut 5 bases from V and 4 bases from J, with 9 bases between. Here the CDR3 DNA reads TGTGCCAGCAGTCGCATCTCCACCGGGGAGCTGTTTTTT. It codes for CASSRISTGELFF.

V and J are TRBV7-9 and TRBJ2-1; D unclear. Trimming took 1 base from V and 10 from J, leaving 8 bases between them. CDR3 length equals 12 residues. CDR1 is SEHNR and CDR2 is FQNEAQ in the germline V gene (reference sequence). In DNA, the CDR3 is TGTGCCAGCAGCTTAGTAAGCCTAGAGCAGTTCTTC. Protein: CASSLVSLEQFF.